The T cell receptor beta chain under discussion was sequenced for a study of cytomegalovirus exposure and HLA in healthy donors. The sample holds one count of this clone. Its antigen is unknown. The PCR made use of 60 Vbeta and 13 Jbeta primers. Sequenced by immunoSEQ multiplex PCR; TCRdb stores in-frame clones only, minus some. Of about 150,000 clones detected, roughly 82% appear once; the ten largest clones hold about 5.2%. The germline V gene encodes CDR1 SQVTM and CDR2 ANQGSEA. CDR3 length: 14 amino acids. Study-wide findings and caveats: Later analysis identified around 15,000 TCR beta sequences associated with HLA alleles, using a false discovery rate threshold of 0.05.

The clonotype originates from a man aged 25 to 40 in good health and CMV-seropositive. The chain recombines TRBV29-1 with TRBJ2-5, with D perhaps matching TRBD1 (6 bases). Near its end, the DNA agrees better with TRBJ2-7, so the J call may be wrong. Specimen: PBMCs. This CDR3 reads CSVVKGTRSYEQYF. The CDR3 DNA reads as TGCAGCGTCGTCAAGGGGACACGATCCTACGAGCAGTACTTC.